This TCR beta chain was observed in a study of T cell responses to AZD1222 COVID-19 vaccine. Points from the study as a whole: Donors skewed white British and female; clonal diversity was possibly underestimated. Among AZD1222 vaccinees, only six were seropositive at baseline.

Sequencing was performed with immunoSEQ multiplex PCR; in TCRdb, only in-frame clones are kept and a portion is missing. The sample holds 200,000 or so clones, about nine tenths seen once. Looked up from germline, CDR1 is ENHRY and CDR2 is SYGVKD. J was trimmed by 3 bases and V by 4 bases; bases with no gene match: 1. The CDR3 is 13 residues long. A remark on this clone: The antigen remains unidentified.

The chain is built from TRBV10-3 and TRBJ2-3; TRBD2 agrees at 7 bases. This clonotype originated in an adult in good health. This sample comprised peripheral blood, obtained on day 0 of MenACWY control vaccination. The CDR3 DNA reads as TGTGCCATCAGTGCGCGGGAGACAGATACGCAGTATTTT. Its protein product is CAISARETDTQYF.